This TCR beta chain was identified during a study of cytomegalovirus exposure and HLA in healthy donors. Regarding the study as a whole: In a later analysis, donors in an Asian-associated ancestry cluster reportedly had fewer N-insertions in productive TCRs than the cohort mean.

PCR employed 60 Vbeta and 13 Jbeta primers. In the authors' methods: Approximately 11 million of tens of millions of unique TCR beta chains were shared, per a later count. The table came from immunoSEQ multiplex PCR; TCRdb's copy has only in-frame clones and leaves some out. The DNA was the basis for D and trimming; V, J and clone size are from that table. The sample lists around 150,000 clones, about four fifths occurring once. On this clone: Antigen specificity is unknown.

The origin of this receptor is a man in his fifties in good health and CMV-seropositive. Sequencing was done on a sample of PBMCs.

CDR3 in amino acids: CAAPRDSGANVLTF. CDR3 sequence (DNA): TGTGCGGCGCCCCGGGACTCTGGGGCCAACGTCCTGACTTTC. This rearrangement joins TRBV30 to TRBJ2-6; D possibly corresponds to TRBD2 (5 bases). The CDR3 is made up of 14 amino acids. From germline, CDR1 is GTSNPN and CDR2 SVGIG (reference sequence).